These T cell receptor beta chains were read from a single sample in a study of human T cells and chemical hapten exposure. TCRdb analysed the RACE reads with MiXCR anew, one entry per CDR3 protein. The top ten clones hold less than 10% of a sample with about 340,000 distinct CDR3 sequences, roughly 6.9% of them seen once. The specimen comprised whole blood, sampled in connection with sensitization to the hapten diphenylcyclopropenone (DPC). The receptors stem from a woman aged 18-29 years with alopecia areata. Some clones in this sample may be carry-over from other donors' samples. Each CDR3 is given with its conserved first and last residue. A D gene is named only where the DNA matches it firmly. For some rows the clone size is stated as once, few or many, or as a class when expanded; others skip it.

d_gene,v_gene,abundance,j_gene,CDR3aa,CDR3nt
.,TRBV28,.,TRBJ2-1,CASHRTVYNEQFF,TGTGCCAGCCACAGGACAGTTTACAATGAGCAGTTCTTC
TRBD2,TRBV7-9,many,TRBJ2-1,CASSETSGGAREQFF,TGTGCCAGCAGCGAGACTAGCGGGGGGGCCCGTGAGCAGTTCTTC
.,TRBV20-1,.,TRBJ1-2,CSASGPALYGYTF,TGCAGTGCTTCTGGACCAGCGTTATATGGCTACACCTTC
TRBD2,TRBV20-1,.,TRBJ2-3,CSAGGLGTDTQYF,TGCAGTGCTGGAGGACTAGGCACAGATACGCAGTATTTT
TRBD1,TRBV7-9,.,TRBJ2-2,CASSLAGTGLGTGELFF,TGTGCCAGCAGCTTAGCGGGGACAGGGCTTGGCACCGGGGAGCTGTTTTTT
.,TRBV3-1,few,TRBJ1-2,CASSQDPGARYGYTF,TGTGCCAGCAGCCAAGATCCGGGGGCAAGGTATGGCTACACCTTC
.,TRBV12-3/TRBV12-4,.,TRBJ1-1,CASSLWGGGMNTEAFF,TGTGCCAGCAGTTTATGGGGAGGGGGAATGAACACTGAAGCTTTCTTT
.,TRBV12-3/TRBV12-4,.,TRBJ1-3,CASSPRTPYSGNTIYF,TGTGCCAGCAGTCCCCGGACGCCGTACTCTGGAAACACCATATATTTT
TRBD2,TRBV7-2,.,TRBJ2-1,CASSLASGPFNEQFF,TGTGCCAGCAGCTTAGCTAGCGGGCCCTTCAATGAGCAGTTCTTC
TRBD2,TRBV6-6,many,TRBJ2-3,CASSYPLAGGPTDTQYF,TGTGCCAGCAGTTACCCGCTAGCGGGGGGGCCGACAGATACGCAGTATTTT
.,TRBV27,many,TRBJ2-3,CASRLGLASTDTQYF,TGTGCCAGCCGTTTGGGGCTCGCCAGCACAGATACGCAGTATTTT
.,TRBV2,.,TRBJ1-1,CASSVGPTGMNTEAFF,TGTGCCAGCAGTGTAGGTCCTACAGGGATGAACACTGAAGCTTTCTTT
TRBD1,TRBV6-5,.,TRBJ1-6,CASSYSSGTGNSPLHF,TGTGCCAGCAGTTACTCGTCGGGGACAGGGAATTCACCCCTCCACTTT
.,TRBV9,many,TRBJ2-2,CASSTGLLNTGELFF,TGTGCCAGCAGCACGGGGCTATTGAACACCGGGGAGCTGTTTTTT
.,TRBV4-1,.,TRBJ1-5,CASSQVVGSNQPQHF,TGCGCCAGCAGCCAAGTGGTGGGGTCAAATCAGCCCCAGCATTTT
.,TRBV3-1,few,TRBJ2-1,CASSPNDGGNEQFF,TGTGCCAGCAGCCCTAATGACGGGGGCAATGAGCAGTTCTTC
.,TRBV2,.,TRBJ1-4,CATVDGRNEKLFF,TGTGCCACCGTGGACGGCCGAAATGAAAAACTGTTTTTT
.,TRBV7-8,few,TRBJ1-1,CASSLEEHTEAFF,TGTGCCAGCAGCTTAGAGGAGCACACTGAAGCTTTCTTT
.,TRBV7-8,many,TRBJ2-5,CASSLEDRETQYF,TGTGCCAGCAGCTTGGAGGACCGAGAGACCCAGTACTTC
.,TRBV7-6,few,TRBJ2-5,CASSQPGAPLQETQYF,TGTGCCAGCAGCCAACCCGGGGCACCCCTCCAAGAGACCCAGTACTTC
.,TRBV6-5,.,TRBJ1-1,CASSSGTGARTEAFF,TGTGCCAGCAGTTCGGGTACGGGGGCGAGGACTGAAGCTTTCTTT
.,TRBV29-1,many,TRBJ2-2,CSAYRDTGELFF,TGCAGCGCTTACAGGGACACCGGGGAGCTGTTTTTT
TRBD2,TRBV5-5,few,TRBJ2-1,CASSFHPSGEYSYNEQFF,TGTGCCAGCAGCTTTCATCCTAGCGGGGAATACTCCTACAATGAGCAGTTCTTC
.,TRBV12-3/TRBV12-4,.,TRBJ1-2,CASSPTGRYGYTF,TGTGCCAGCAGTCCGACAGGTCGCTATGGCTACACCTTC
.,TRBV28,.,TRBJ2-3,CASPPPGAVADTQYF,TGTGCCAGTCCCCCCCCGGGGGCGGTTGCAGATACGCAGTATTTT
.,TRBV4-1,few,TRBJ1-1,CASSSPPGYPNTEAFF,TGCGCCAGCAGCTCACCCCCGGGATACCCTAACACTGAAGCTTTCTTT
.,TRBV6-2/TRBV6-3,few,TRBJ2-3,CASSYPSGNTDTQYF,TGTGCCAGCAGTTACCCCAGCGGAAACACAGATACGCAGTATTTT
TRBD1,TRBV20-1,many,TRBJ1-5,CSAGTGNQPQHF,TGCAGTGCTGGGACAGGGAATCAGCCCCAGCATTTT
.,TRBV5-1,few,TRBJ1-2,CASSLAGTPPNYGYTF,TGCGCCAGCAGCTTGGCGGGGACGCCTCCTAACTATGGCTACACCTTC
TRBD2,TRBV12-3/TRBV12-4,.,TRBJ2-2,CASSFLGLAGGPHTGELFF,TGTGCCAGCAGTTTTTTGGGACTAGCGGGGGGGCCCCACACCGGGGAGCTGTTTTTT
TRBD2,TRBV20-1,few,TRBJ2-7,CSARDVSGGALSYEQYF,TGCAGTGCTAGAGATGTAAGCGGGGGGGCATTATCCTACGAGCAGTACTTC
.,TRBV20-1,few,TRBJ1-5,CSARAETVPNQPQHF,TGCAGTGCTAGAGCCGAGACAGTTCCCAATCAGCCCCAGCATTTT
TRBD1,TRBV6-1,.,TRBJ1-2,CASSPTGDSYGYTF,TGTGCCAGCAGCCCGACAGGGGACTCCTATGGCTACACCTTC
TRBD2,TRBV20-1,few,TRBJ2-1,CSARSRGGGLYNEQFF,TGCAGTGCTAGGTCAAGGGGCGGGGGGCTCTACAATGAGCAGTTCTTC
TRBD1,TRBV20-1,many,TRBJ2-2,CSAVPGTGDMTGELFF,TGCAGTGCTGTACCCGGGACAGGGGATATGACCGGGGAGCTGTTTTTT
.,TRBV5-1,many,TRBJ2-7,CASSLDFYEQYF,TGCGCCAGCAGCCTGGACTTCTACGAGCAGTACTTC
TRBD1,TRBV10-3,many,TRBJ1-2,CAIRGGQGDRWDGYTF,TGTGCCATCAGGGGGGGACAGGGAGACCGTTGGGATGGCTACACCTTC
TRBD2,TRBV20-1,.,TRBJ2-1,CSARDLAGEVHEQFF,TGCAGTGCTAGAGACTTAGCGGGGGAGGTCCATGAGCAGTTCTTC
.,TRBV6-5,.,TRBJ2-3,CASSPSRAPDTQYF,TGTGCCAGCAGCCCCTCCAGGGCCCCAGATACGCAGTATTTT
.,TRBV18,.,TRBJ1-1,CASSPPKGEAFF,TGTGCCAGCTCACCACCGAAGGGCGAAGCTTTCTTT
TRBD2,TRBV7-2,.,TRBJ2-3,CASSTRNSGARGTDTQYF,TGTGCCAGCAGCACGCGGAATAGCGGGGCCCGGGGCACAGATACGCAGTATTTT
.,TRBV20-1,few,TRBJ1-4,CSARDPTTTLANEKLFF,TGCAGTGCTAGAGATCCGACAACTACCTTGGCTAATGAAAAACTGTTTTTT
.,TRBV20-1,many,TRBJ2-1,CSAGYREHNEQFF,TGCAGTGCTGGATACCGGGAACACAATGAGCAGTTCTTC